The T cell receptor (beta chain) under discussion was sequenced for a study of blood T cell repertoires in COVID-19. Clones were sequenced by immunoSEQ multiplex PCR, and TCRdb holds only the in-frame ones, with some missing. The sample lists 90,000 to 150,000 clones, 85% occurring once. The clonotype originates from a man at least 80 years old with acute or convalescent COVID-19. Specimen: peripheral blood.

The DNA of the CDR3 is TGTGCCAGCAGTTTAGGACAGACAGGTCTTAATGAAAAACTGTTTTTT. The encoded protein is CASSLGQTGLNEKLFF. The J gene is TRBJ1-4, the V gene TRBV28, with D perhaps matching TRBD1 (6 bases). The length of the CDR3 is 16 residues. CDR1 and CDR2 (germline): MDHEN, SYDVKM. Trimming took off 2 bases at V and 4 bases at J, with 14 bases between the two ends.